Described below is a single TCR beta chain sequence and its context. What it binds is not known. This CDR3 is built from 13 residues. Germline lookup yields CDR1 KGHSH and CDR2 LQKENI. The V end lost 8 bases, the J end lost 1 base, and 11 bases lay between the germline ends. The repertoire was sequenced with immunoSEQ multiplex PCR; TCRdb's copy has only in-frame clones and lacks some. The sample lists around 1.4 million clones; just under 99% were seen once. These data belong to a study of shared clonotypes between healthy human individuals. Study details: Donors were a couple of women and a few men aged 18 to 49. General study results and limits: Naive subsets generally had larger estimated richness than memory subsets.

The receptor was isolated from a man aged 25 to 40 in good health. What was sequenced was naive CD4+ T cells sorted from blood. The subset is: CD45RA+ positively selected. The genes are TRBV18 and TRBJ2-5, with D possibly TRBD2 on 6 matching bases. CDR3 sequence reads: CASAWGLQETQYF. CDR3 sequence (DNA): TGTGCCAGCGCATGGGGACTCCAAGAGACCCAGTACTTC.